One and the same sample provided the 10 T cell receptor beta chains below, sequenced in a study of T cells after yellow fever vaccination. TCRdb reanalysed the 5' RACE reads using MiXCR and keeps one entry per CDR3 protein. The repertoire holds a few hundred thousand distinct CDR3 sequences, with approximately 5.7% as singletons. Here the sequenced sample was PBMCs, taken 5 days after the yellow fever booster vaccination. All receptors come from a man aged 25 to 45 who received the YFV17D yellow fever vaccine.

This clonotype was seen a few times. CDR3 sequence: CASSPSDAYNEQFF. The CDR3 nucleotides read TGTGCCAGCTCACCAAGTGACGCTTACAATGAGCAGTTCTTC. The rearrangement uses TRBV18 and TRBJ2-1; no firm D call. Trimming removed 2 bases from V and 4 bases from J, with 9 bases in between. The CDR3 is 14 amino acids. The V gene's germline CDR1 is KGHSH and CDR2 LQKENI.

The chain is built from TRBV13 and TRBJ2-4; the D is unclear. Germline CDR1 and CDR2: PRHDT and FYEKMQ (reference sequence). V was trimmed by 1 base and J by 0 bases, leaving 13 bases between them. The CDR3 is 17 residues long. The CDR3 nucleotides are TGTGCCAGCAGCTTAGCATCAGAGCAACTAGCCAAAAACATTCAGTACTTC. Translated: CASSLASEQLAKNIQYF.

This clonotype was seen more than once but under ten times. The V and J genes are TRBV5-1 and TRBJ2-3; 10 positions agree with TRBD2. The V and J ends lost 0 bases and 5 bases, in that order; junction bases with no gene match: 6. The CDR3 consists of 16 residues. The V gene's germline CDR1 is SGHRS and CDR2 YFSETQ. The CDR3 nucleotides are TGCGCCAGCAGCTTGGAGTTAGCGGGAGGTGGAGATACGCAGTATTTT. As protein: CASSLELAGGGDTQYF.

This clonotype was observed a single time. One junction end disagrees with the germline gene, perhaps due to a read error. This chain uses TRBV11-2 with TRBJ2-3; possibly TRBD2 for D (5 bases). The CDR3 has 14 amino acids. CDR1 and CDR2 from the germline V gene are SGHAT and FQNNGV. In DNA, the CDR3 is TGTGCCAGCAGCCCCGGACTTCCCACAGATACGCGGTATTTT. Its protein is CASSPGLPTDTRYF. The whole variable domain, remainder taken from reference TRBV11-2 and TRBJ2-3, is EAGVAQSPRYKIIEKRQSVAFWCNPISGHATLYWYQQILGQGPKLLIQFQNNGVVDDSQLPKDRFSAERLKGVDSTLKIQPAKLEDSAVYLCASSPGLPTDTRYFGPGTRLTVL.

This clonotype appeared many times. This chain's CDR3 is CASIPRSGGRRDTQYF. The CDR3 DNA reads as TGTGCCAGCATCCCGAGGTCCGGCGGGAGAAGGGATACGCAGTATTTT. The chain employs TRBV6-2 or TRBV6-3 and TRBJ2-3, with TRBD2 matching over 7 bases. CDR1 and CDR2 from the germline V gene are MNHEY and SVGEGT. This CDR3 has 16 amino acids. V gave up 7 bases and J gave up 6 bases; unmatched junction bases: 16.

The gene calls are TRBV18 and TRBJ2-7; no firm D call. V was shortened by 2 bases and J by 2 bases, with 13 bases between the two germline ends. CDR1 and CDR2 from the germline V gene are KGHSH and LQKENI. The CDR3 spans 15 residues. The CDR3 bases are TGTGCCAGCTCACCAAGGGATCACTTGACCTACGAGCAGTACTTC. Protein sequence: CASSPRDHLTYEQYF.

This clonotype showed up just once. One end of the junction fails to match germline, which may point to a read error. J is TRBJ2-3 and V is TRBV20-1, with TRBD2 identical over 10 bases. CDR1 and CDR2 (germline): DFQATT, SNEGSKA (reference sequence). The CDR3 covers 16 residues. CDR3 nucleotide sequence: TGCTGTGCTGGATCTTCTAGCGGGAGTATCCCAGATACGCAGTATTTT. Its protein is CCAGSSSGSIPDTQYF.

In regard to this clonotype: A read error may explain this, as a much larger clone is one base away. The gene calls are TRBV6-2 or TRBV6-3 and TRBJ2-7; D unresolved. The CDR3 has 13 amino acids. Germline V gene sequence: CDR1 MNHEY, CDR2 SVGEGT. In DNA, the CDR3 is TGTACCAGCAGTTACGACACGGCCTACGAGCAGTACTTC. Protein product: CTSSYDTAYEQYF.

In this sample, this clonotype turned up many times. The rearrangement uses TRBV11-1 and TRBJ2-5; 8 bases match TRBD2. The V gene's germline CDR1 is SGHAT and CDR2 FQDESV (reference sequence). V gave up 5 bases and J gave up 4 bases; unmatched junction bases: 9. This CDR3 contains 15 residues. The CDR3 nucleotides are TGTGCCAGCAGCCTTTCCGGGACTAGGGCAGAGACCCAGTACTTC. It yields the protein CASSLSGTRAETQYF.

This clonotype occurred a few times. In this CDR3 the conserved last residue, phenylalanine or tryptophan, is missing, so a read error is likely. It is unclear where the CDR3 begins or ends on the DNA, so no DNA is shown, and the CDR3 is as TCRdb lists it. J is TRBJ2-7 and V is TRBV5-1; the table assigns TRBD1, which was not confirmed against the DNA. Looked up from germline, CDR1 is SGHRS and CDR2 is YFSETQ. The CDR3 contains 11 residues when both ends are counted. Here the CDR3 reads CASSLDRGEPS.